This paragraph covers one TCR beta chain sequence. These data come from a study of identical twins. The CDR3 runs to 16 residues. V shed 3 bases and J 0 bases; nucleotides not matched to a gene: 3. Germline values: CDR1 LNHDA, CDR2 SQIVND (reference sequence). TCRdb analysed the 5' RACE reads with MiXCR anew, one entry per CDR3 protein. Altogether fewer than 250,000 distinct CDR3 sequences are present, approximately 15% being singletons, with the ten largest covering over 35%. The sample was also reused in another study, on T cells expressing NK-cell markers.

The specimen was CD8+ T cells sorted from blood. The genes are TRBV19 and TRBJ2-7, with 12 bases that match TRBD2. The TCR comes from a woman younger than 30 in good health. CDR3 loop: CASSMGTSGLSYEQYF. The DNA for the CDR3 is TGTGCCAGTAGTATGGGGACTAGCGGGCTCTCCTACGAGCAGTACTTC. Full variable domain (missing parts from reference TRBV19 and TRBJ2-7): DGGITQSPKYLFRKEGQNVTLSCEQNLNHDAMYWYRQDPGQGLRLIYYSQIVNDFQKGDIAEGYSVSREKKESFPLTVTSAQKNPTAFYLCASSMGTSGLSYEQYFGPGTRLTVT.